Sequencing of this T cell receptor beta chain was carried out in a study of prognosis after radiotherapy for stage I lung cancer (dated by TCRdb to the early 2020s). About the full investigation: Between early 2018 and January 2019, under 20 stage I NSCLC patients were enrolled in Nanjing, China. Of the enrolled patients, around 14 had newly diagnosed primary stage I lung tumors, while 4 or 5 had oligometastatic NSCLC following surgical resection of the primary tumor. Every patient was deemed medically inoperable, approximately 12 because of comorbidities and over 5 because they refused surgery. The cohort was made up of some 12 men and several women, with a median age of around 70 years and an age range of roughly 50 to 85 years. On tumor histology, twelve patients had adenocarcinoma and several had squamous cell carcinoma. Using image-guided IMRT or VMAT, SBRT was delivered in 3 to 5 fractions at a biologically effective dose of at least 100 Gy. Concurrent therapy was not administered to any patient alongside SBRT. Four of the 19 patients developed distant metastases after SBRT, at a median of around seven months; the other 15 showed no significant progression. The study profiled peripheral blood TCR beta repertoires from stage I NSCLC patients before and after stereotactic body radiotherapy and related them to distant failure. The study sequenced 38 blood samples from some 19 patients, one before and one after SBRT per patient. Overall results and qualifications from the work: Unique TCR clone counts fell after SBRT (median approximately 9,900 before versus roughly 6,900 after; Wilcoxon paired P=0.011). Post-SBRT Shannon entropy and its change from baseline were lower in patients who developed distant metastases; baseline Shannon entropy was not associated with metastases. Differences by metastasis status were reportedly seen in TRBV and TRBJ usage frequencies, involving two V genes at baseline and, after SBRT, eight to ten V genes and two J genes. The study was limited by its small cohort and short follow-up, and the findings require independent validation. No determination of tumor specificity was made for expanded TCR clones. All reported P values were unadjusted for multiple comparisons.

Two rounds of multiplex PCR were used to amplify the TCR beta CDR3 region from genomic DNA. In the first PCR round, primers specific to each TRBV and TRBJ gene were used, and the primer sequences were filed in Chinese patent CN105087789A. Universal primers were used in the second PCR round. The Roche High Pure PCR Template Preparation Kit was used to extract genomic DNA from frozen PBMCs. Libraries were sequenced paired-end with 151 bp reads on an Illumina HiSeq 3000. As for how the authors treated the data: CutAdapt was used to remove raw reads lacking the multiplex PCR primer sequences. PEAR was used to merge high-quality paired reads into contigs. TRB V, D and J gene segments were assigned to each contig with MiXCR by alignment to reference sequences. To remove sequencing errors, CDR3 sequences were clustered according to base quality and sequence similarity. Shannon entropy normalized by the natural log of productive TCR sequence number was used as the measure of diversity. One minus Shannon entropy divided by the natural log of the number of unique clonotypes was used as the definition of clonality. Progression-free survival cut-offs for repertoire metrics were chosen using the Youden index of ROC curves, with analyses run in R 3.5.3. TCRdb trimmed public reads at Q25 via fastp, called clones via MiXCR and kept in-frame beta chains. One record per CDR3 amino acid sequence lists the most common genes and DNA. The V and J calls come from TCRdb's annotation, not from the publication. The sample profile shows 30,000 to 35,000 distinct CDR3 sequences; approximately 30% of them were found once. The ten biggest clones cover around a third of the sample.

All patients had node-negative disease on CT and PET/CT, and none had a history of other malignancies or had previously received chemotherapy or radiotherapy. Around 6 milliliters of peripheral venous blood were drawn into EDTA tubes at each of two time points. Ficoll-Paque Plus density-gradient centrifugation was used to isolate PBMCs. Immediately after collection, samples were stored at -80 degrees C until analysis. Concerning this clonotype: Its antigen is unknown. The likely explanation is a read error, given a far larger clone one base away.

The CDR3 measures 16 amino acids from cysteine to phenylalanine. Of the read, only the CDR3 DNA is kept; its 48 bases are in frame from base 1. The germline V gene sets CDR1 to MRHNA and CDR2 to SNTAGT. V is cut by 3 bases and J by 2 bases, and the space between the germline ends is 17 bases. Sample: PBMCs, taken before or after stereotactic body radiation therapy (not recorded which). The chain employs TRBV6-4 and TRBJ2-7, with the D gene call left open. This receptor was obtained from a donor aged 50 or older with non-small cell lung cancer. The bases read TGTGCCAGCAGTGATCGACCGGCGGTGACTGCCTACGAGCAGTACTTC. The resulting protein is CASSDRPAVTAYEQYF.